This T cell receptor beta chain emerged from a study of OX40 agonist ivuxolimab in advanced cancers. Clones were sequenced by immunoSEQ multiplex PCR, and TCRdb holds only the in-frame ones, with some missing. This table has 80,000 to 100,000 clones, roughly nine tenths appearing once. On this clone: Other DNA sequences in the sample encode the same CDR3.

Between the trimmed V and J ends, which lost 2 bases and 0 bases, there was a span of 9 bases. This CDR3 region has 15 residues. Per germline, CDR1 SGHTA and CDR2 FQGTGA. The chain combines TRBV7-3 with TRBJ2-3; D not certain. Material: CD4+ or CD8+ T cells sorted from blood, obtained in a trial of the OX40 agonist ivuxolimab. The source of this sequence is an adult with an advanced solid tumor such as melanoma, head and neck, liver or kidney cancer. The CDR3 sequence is CASSLGQYSTDTQYF. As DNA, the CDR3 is TGTGCCAGCAGCTTAGGGCAGTACAGCACAGATACGCAGTATTTT. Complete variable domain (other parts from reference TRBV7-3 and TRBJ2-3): GAGVSQTPSNKVTEKGKYVELRCDPISGHTALYWYRQSLGQGPEFLIYFQGTGAADDSGLPNDRFFAVRPEGSVSTLKIQRTERGDSAVYLCASSLGQYSTDTQYFGPGTRLTVL.